Shown below are 27 T cell receptor beta chains from a single sample sequenced in a study of cytomegalovirus exposure and HLA in healthy donors (dated by TCRdb to 2017 to 2019). The library was produced with the immunoSEQ multiplex PCR assay. The multiplex PCR relied on a mix of 60 forward primers for TCR Vbeta segments and 13 reverse primers for TCR Jbeta segments. TCRdb re-hosts the immuneACCESS table, in-frame sequences only. Its copies lack some clones; in the studies checked, an unresolved V gene accounts for under half of them, and the cause for the rest is not known. The sample table records about 130,000 clones; approximately 72% of these occur just once. Approximately 2.9% of the sample lies in the top ten. The specimen was PBMCs. All receptors derive from a human donor in good health.

V gene TRBV27 combines with J gene TRBJ2-1, with D unclear. The germline gives CDR1 MNHEY, CDR2 SMNVEV (reference sequence). V was pared by 0 bases and J by 4 bases, with 10 bases between. The CDR3 is made up of 15 amino acids. For the CDR3, the DNA is TGTGCCAGCAGTTTATCGGGCGACGTATACAATGAGCAGTTCTTC. It specifies CASSLSGDVYNEQFF.

The chain links TRBV28 to TRBJ1-1, with 7 bases lining up with TRBD1. The CDR3 is made up of 13 amino acids. V shed 3 bases, J shed 4 bases, and the junction held 2 bases outside the gene matches. CDR1 and CDR2 from the germline V gene are MDHEN and SYDVKM. The CDR3 bases are TGTGCCAGCAGTTTGCCAGGGGGCACTGAAGCTTTCTTT. It is translated as CASSLPGGTEAFF.

This chain joins TRBV6-1 and TRBJ2-1; weak D call: TRBD1 (6 bases). Germline lookup yields CDR1 MNHNS and CDR2 SASEGT. The ends were cut back, 2 bases at V and 5 bases at J, with 25 bases in the middle. This CDR3 spans 19 amino acids. The CDR3: CASSEFGRRGRGSNNEQFF. In DNA, the CDR3 is TGTGCCAGCAGTGAATTCGGGCGTAGGGGCAGGGGATCAAACAATGAGCAGTTCTTC.

This clone was detected only once. V is TRBV6-1 and J is TRBJ1-5; D not resolved. V was shortened by 1 base and J by 6 bases, with 13 bases between the two germline ends. This CDR3 has 15 amino acids. In germline, CDR1 is MNHNS, CDR2 SASEGT. The chain's CDR3 is CASSEGLAGLQPQHF. The CDR3 DNA is TGTGCCAGCAGTGAAGGTTTGGCAGGCCTTCAGCCCCAGCATTTT.

The chain is built from TRBV5-1 and TRBJ2-5; 7 bases are shared with TRBD1. With V trimmed by 3 bases and J by 9 bases, 5 bases remained unmatched. CDR3 length: 12 residues. Germline CDR1 SGHRS, CDR2 YFSETQ. CDR3 loop: CASSSATGPQYF. In DNA form, the CDR3 reads TGCGCCAGCAGCTCAGCGACAGGGCCCCAGTACTTC.

The rearrangement links TRBV27 to TRBJ2-7; TRBD1 matches at 9 bases. Per the germline V gene, CDR1 is MNHEY and CDR2 is SMNVEV (reference sequence). This CDR3 comprises 15 residues. Trimming took 3 bases from V and 2 from J; bases not matched to a gene: 5. CDR3 amino acids: CASSFGRDRAYEQYF. CDR3 DNA: TGTGCCAGCAGTTTTGGTCGGGACAGGGCCTACGAGCAGTACTTC.

The chain links TRBV28 to TRBJ2-7; no clear D gene. The germline CDR1 and CDR2 sequences are MDHEN and SYDVKM. Trimming pared 2 bases from V and 3 bases from J, leaving 8 bases between. This CDR3 is 13 amino acids long. The CDR3 reads CASSLGLVYEQYF. CDR3 nucleotide sequence: TGTGCCAGCAGTTTAGGCCTAGTCTACGAGCAGTACTTC. Full variable domain (rest looked up from reference TRBV28 and TRBJ2-7): DVKVTQSSRYLVKRTGEKVFLECVQDMDHENMFWYRQDPGLGLRLIYFSYDVKMKEKGDIPEGYSVSREKKERFSLILESASTNQTSMYLCASSLGLVYEQYFGPGTRLTVT.

The genes are TRBV7-9 and TRBJ1-5, with D perhaps TRBD1 (6 bases). CDR1 SEHNR and CDR2 FQNEAQ come from the germline V gene (reference sequence). The CDR3 is 15 residues long. The ends were cut back, 4 bases at V and 4 bases at J, with 14 bases in the middle. The CDR3 region has the DNA TGTGCCAGCAGCTCCCGGACAGCTCCAAATCAGCCCCAGCATTTT. Translating it yields CASSSRTAPNQPQHF.

The chain combines TRBV19 with TRBJ1-3, with a weak D call TRBD1 (5 bases). Trimming removed 6 bases at V and 0 bases at J, with 12 bases between. The length of the CDR3 is 15 residues. The germline gives CDR1 LNHDA, CDR2 SQIVND (reference sequence). In DNA, the CDR3 is TGTGCCAGTAGCCCAGGGATTACCTCTGGAAACACCATATATTTT. Amino acids: CASSPGITSGNTIYF.

The V call is TRBV28, the J call TRBJ2-7; 7 positions agree with TRBD1. CDR3 length: 13 amino acids. CDR1 and CDR2 (germline): MDHEN, SYDVKM. V shed 6 bases and J 4 bases; nucleotides not matched to a gene: 6. CDR3: CASRDRAPYEQYF. CDR3 bases: TGTGCCAGCAGAGACAGGGCACCTTACGAGCAGTACTTC.

The rearrangement uses TRBV7-9 and TRBJ2-7; 7 bases fit TRBD2. The CDR3 covers 14 residues. Germline assignment: CDR1 SEHNR and CDR2 FQNEAQ (reference sequence). V shed 1 base, J shed 5 bases, and the junction held 5 bases outside the gene matches. The CDR3 loop is CASSLGAGRDEQYF. The CDR3 DNA sequence: TGTGCCAGCAGCTTAGGAGCGGGAAGGGACGAGCAGTACTTC.

V gene TRBV7-3 combines with J gene TRBJ2-3, with 8 bases lining up with TRBD2. The trim removed 5 bases at V and 2 bases at J, leaving 9 bases unmatched. Per the germline V gene, CDR1 is SGHTA and CDR2 is FQGTGA. CDR3 length: 16 amino acids. In nucleotides, the CDR3 is TGTGCCAGCAGCCCCGTAGGTAGCGGGGCCACAGATACGCAGTATTTT. Protein: CASSPVGSGATDTQYF. Variable domain in full (rest from reference TRBV7-3 and TRBJ2-3): GAGVSQTPSNKVTEKGKYVELRCDPISGHTALYWYRQSLGQGPEFLIYFQGTGAADDSGLPNDRFFAVRPEGSVSTLKIQRTERGDSAVYLCASSPVGSGATDTQYFGPGTRLTVL.

This clone was detected a few times. The gene calls are TRBV21-1 and TRBJ2-2; the table assigns TRBD1, which was not confirmed against the DNA. TRBV21-1 is recorded as a pseudogene. This CDR3 has 20 residues. CDR3 region: CASSPIGTGFCTPWTGELFF. For the CDR3, the DNA is TGTGCCAGCAGCCCGATCGGGACAGGGTTTTGTACCCCTTGGACCGGGGAGCTGTTTTTT.

The table lists this clone with a count of one. This rearrangement joins TRBV7-9 to TRBJ2-7, with a tentative D call TRBD2 (6 bases). Per germline, CDR1 SEHNR and CDR2 FQNEAQ (reference sequence). The CDR3 sequence is 14 residues long. The V and J ends lost 1 base and 6 bases respectively, with 13 bases between them. The CDR3 loop is CASSLGGAASEQYF. In DNA form, the CDR3 reads TGTGCCAGCAGCTTAGGCGGGGCCGCCTCCGAGCAGTACTTC.

The rearrangement links TRBV6-1 to TRBJ2-7; D not resolved. Germline V gene lookup returns CDR1 MNHNS and CDR2 SASEGT. Trimming took off 1 base at V and 2 bases at J, with 15 bases between the two ends. The CDR3 loop spans 16 amino acids. The CDR3 DNA is TGTGCCAGCAGTGAAGGCCCCCCAGTTAACCCCTACGAGCAGTACTTC. This codes for CASSEGPPVNPYEQYF.

This clone was seen more than once but under ten times. The chain employs TRBV7-2 and TRBJ2-1, with 10 bases matching TRBD2. With 5 bases clipped from V and 4 bases from J, the junction kept 5 bases outside the gene matches. CDR1 and CDR2 (germline): SGHTA, FQGNSA. The CDR3 loop spans 15 amino acids. CDR3 region: CASSRAGGVYNEQFF. The CDR3, as DNA: TGTGCCAGCAGCCGAGCGGGAGGGGTTTACAATGAGCAGTTCTTC.

V usage is TRBV7-9 and J usage is TRBJ1-3; D is unresolved. Per germline, CDR1 SEHNR and CDR2 FQNEAQ (reference sequence). The CDR3 is 15 amino acids. The V and J ends lost 5 bases and 2 bases respectively, with 13 bases between them. CDR3 sequence reads: CASSPEGRPGNTIYF. DNA for the CDR3: TGTGCCAGCAGCCCAGAGGGCAGGCCTGGAAACACCATATATTTT.

The genes are TRBV5-6 and TRBJ1-1; D may be TRBD1 (6 bases). Germline-derived CDR1 and CDR2 are SGHDT and YYEEEE. This CDR3 comprises 17 residues. The germline V and J ends were trimmed by 0 bases and 0 bases, with 15 bases remaining between them. CDR3 coding DNA: TGTGCCAGCAGCTTGGTCGGACAGAGCCCCATGAACACTGAAGCTTTCTTT. Its translation is CASSLVGQSPMNTEAFF.

Worth noting for this clone: One junction end does not reproduce the germline sequence, and a read error may be involved. Other nucleotide sequences in the sample specify the same CDR3. This chain links TRBV28 with TRBJ2-3; possible D gene TRBD1, 7 bases. Looked up from germline, CDR1 is MDHEN and CDR2 is SYDVKM. The CDR3 covers 15 residues. The CDR3: CASSLGGSGTDTQYF. The CDR3 DNA is TGTGCCAGCAGTTTAGGAGGGAGTGGGACAGATACGCAGTACTTT.

Concerning this clone itself: Other DNA sequences in this specimen translate into the identical CDR3. The genes are TRBV29-1 and TRBJ2-5; D is perhaps TRBD2 (5 bases). The CDR3 extends over 10 amino acids. Germline values: CDR1 SQVTM, CDR2 ANQGSEA. With 4 bases removed from V and 5 bases from J, the gap between germline ends came to 5 bases. CDR3 region: CSVGGETQYF. DNA for the CDR3: TGCAGCGTTGGAGGGGAGACCCAGTACTTC.

CDR3 DNA: TGTGCCAGCAGCGACTGGGGATCCGGGACAGGGTACCACGAGCAGTACTTC. Amino acid sequence: CASSDWGSGTGYHEQYF. V usage is TRBV7-9 and J usage is TRBJ2-7; 9 positions agree with TRBD1. The CDR3 covers 17 residues. Trimming took 5 bases from V and 5 from J; bases not matched to a gene: 16. The germline V gene has CDR1 SEHNR and CDR2 FQNEAQ (reference sequence).

Only a few counts were recorded for this clone. The chain uses TRBV6-1 and TRBJ1-2; 9 bases match TRBD1. The germline gives CDR1 MNHNS, CDR2 SASEGT. CDR3 size: 16 residues. J gave up 0 bases and V 1 base, and 3 bases lay outside the gene matches. The CDR3 coding sequence is TGTGCCAGCAGTGAAGAGGGACAGGGCGCTAACTATGGCTACACCTTC. Its translation: CASSEEGQGANYGYTF.

This chain uses TRBV27 with TRBJ1-1, with TRBD1 identical over 8 bases. This CDR3 has 14 residues. With V trimmed by 3 bases and J by 5 bases, 5 bases remained unmatched. Looked up from germline, CDR1 is MNHEY and CDR2 is SMNVEV (reference sequence). The CDR3 coding sequence is TGTGCCAGCAGTTTTACACAGGGGGAGACTGAAGCTTTCTTT. This translates into CASSFTQGETEAFF.

This clone came up a few times. This chain joins TRBV5-4 and TRBJ1-1; D might be TRBD1 (5 bases). Germline assignment: CDR1 SGHNT and CDR2 YYREEE (reference sequence). Trimming took 1 base from V and 0 from J, leaving 10 bases between them. The CDR3 sequence is 15 residues long. The DNA for the CDR3 is TGTGCCAGCAGCTTGCATAGGGGCCTGAACACTGAAGCTTTCTTT. Protein sequence: CASSLHRGLNTEAFF.

The chain links TRBV11-2 to TRBJ2-1; 8 bases line up with TRBD1. The CDR3 runs to 15 residues. With V trimmed by 3 bases and J by 5 bases, 6 bases remained unmatched. Per germline, CDR1 SGHAT and CDR2 FQNNGV. CDR3 in DNA: TGTGCCAGCAGCTTCCGGACAGGGCAGAACAATGAGCAGTTCTTC. It translates to CASSFRTGQNNEQFF. Drawing the rest from reference TRBV11-2 and TRBJ2-1, the complete variable domain is EAGVAQSPRYKIIEKRQSVAFWCNPISGHATLYWYQQILGQGPKLLIQFQNNGVVDDSQLPKDRFSAERLKGVDSTLKIQPAKLEDSAVYLCASSFRTGQNNEQFFGPGTRLTVL.

This chain links TRBV28 with TRBJ1-2, with 9 nucleotides matching TRBD1. Per the germline V gene, CDR1 is MDHEN and CDR2 is SYDVKM. This CDR3 is 14 amino acids long. The J segment lost 2 bases and the V segment lost 6 bases, leaving 4 bases of the junction unmatched. CDR3 coding DNA: TGTGCCAGCAGGCGGACAGGGGAAAACTATGGCTACACCTTC. Protein sequence: CASRRTGENYGYTF.

This chain joins TRBV30 and TRBJ1-6; 8 nucleotides match TRBD1. Germline CDR1 GTSNPN, CDR2 SVGIG (reference sequence). The CDR3 sequence is 13 residues long. V was pared by 2 bases and J by 14 bases, with 8 bases of the junction left unmatched. CDR3 region: CAWSQGALKSLHF. CDR3 DNA: TGTGCCTGGAGTCAGGGGGCACTCAAGTCCCTCCACTTT.